One T cell receptor beta chain is described in this entry. The data originate from a study of control samples from healthy donors and cancer patients. This CDR3 spans 14 amino acids. The germline V and J ends were trimmed by 0 bases and 7 bases, with 12 bases remaining between them. CDR1 MNHNS and CDR2 SASEGT come from the germline V gene. Sequencing was performed with immunoSEQ multiplex PCR; in TCRdb, only in-frame clones are kept and a portion is missing. The repertoire consists of tens of thousands of clones, with about 87% occurring once and the leading ten covering around 15%. The sequenced material came from blood. The V call is TRBV6-1, the J call TRBJ1-2; maybe TRBD1 (5 bases). This TCR derives from a woman in her 70s in good health. CDR3 sequence: CASSEALGDAGYTF. The DNA for the CDR3 is TGTGCCAGCAGTGAAGCGCTAGGGGATGCTGGCTACACCTTC.